Here is one T cell receptor beta chain with its context. These data originate in a study of identical twins. Healthy Caucasian individuals made up all the donors. MiXCR was run by TCRdb on the 5' RACE reads, yielding one entry per CDR3 protein. The table includes roughly 350,000 distinct CDR3 sequences, over 9% detected once. V lost 0 bases and J lost 3, with 9 bases in between. This CDR3 spans 15 amino acids. The V gene's germline CDR1 is SGHTA and CDR2 FQGNSA. These data also formed part of another study, on yellow fever vaccine responses in identical twins.

The receptor's source is a young woman in good health. Material: CD8+ T cells sorted from blood. The rearrangement uses TRBV7-2 and TRBJ2-1; D may be TRBD2 (5 bases). DNA for the CDR3: TGTGCCAGCAGCTTAGCCGGACTCCTCTACAATGAGCAGTTCTTC. It specifies CASSLAGLLYNEQFF.